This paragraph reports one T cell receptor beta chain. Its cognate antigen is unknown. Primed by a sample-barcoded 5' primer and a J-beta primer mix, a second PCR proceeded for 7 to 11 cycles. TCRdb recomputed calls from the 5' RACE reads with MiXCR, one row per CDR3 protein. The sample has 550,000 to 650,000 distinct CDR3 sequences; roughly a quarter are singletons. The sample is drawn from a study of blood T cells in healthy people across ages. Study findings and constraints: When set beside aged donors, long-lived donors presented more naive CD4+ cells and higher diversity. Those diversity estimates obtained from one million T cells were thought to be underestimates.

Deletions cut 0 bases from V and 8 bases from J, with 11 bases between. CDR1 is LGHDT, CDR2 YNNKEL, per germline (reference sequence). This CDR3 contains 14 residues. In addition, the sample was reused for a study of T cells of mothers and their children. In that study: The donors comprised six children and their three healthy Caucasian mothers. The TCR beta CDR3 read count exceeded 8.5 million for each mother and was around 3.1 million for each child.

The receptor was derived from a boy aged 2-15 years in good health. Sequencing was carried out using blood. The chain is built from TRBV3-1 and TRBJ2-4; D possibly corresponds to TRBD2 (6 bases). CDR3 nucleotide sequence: TGTGCCAGCAGCCAAGATCCCGGGAGTGACATTCAGTACTTC. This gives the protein CASSQDPGSDIQYF.